This T cell receptor beta chain appears in the sequencing data of a study of beta chain features in type 1 diabetes. V lost 2 bases and J 6 bases, leaving 17 bases between the germline ends. The CDR3 has 16 amino acids. Germline V gene lookup returns CDR1 SGHRS and CDR2 YFSETQ. The study reverse transcribed the entire isolated RNA, so it sequenced expressed TCRB transcripts. Sequencing was performed with immunoSEQ multiplex PCR; in TCRdb, only in-frame clones are kept and a portion is missing. This sample carries more than 50,000 clones, approximately 59% of them seen once, and the ten largest clones take about 2.2%. Notes on the study in general: A greater similarity of naive, central memory and Treg TCRB repertoires was seen among patients than among healthy donors.

In regard to this clone: Its antigen is currently unknown.

The TCR sequence derives from a woman aged 18-30 years in good health. The rearrangement uses TRBV5-1 and TRBJ2-2, with D maybe TRBD2 (5 bases). Sequenced material: Tregs from blood. The CDR3 loop reads CASSFGLYEIAGELFF. The CDR3 region has the DNA TGCGCCAGCAGCTTCGGACTCTATGAGATCGCCGGGGAGCTGTTTTTT. Full variable domain (outside the CDR3, taken from reference TRBV5-1 and TRBJ2-2): KAGVTQTPRYLIKTRGQQVTLSCSPISGHRSVSWYQQTPGQGLQFLFEYFSETQRNKGNFPGRFSGRQFSNSRSEMNVSTLELGDSALYLCASSFGLYEIAGELFFGEGSRLTVL.